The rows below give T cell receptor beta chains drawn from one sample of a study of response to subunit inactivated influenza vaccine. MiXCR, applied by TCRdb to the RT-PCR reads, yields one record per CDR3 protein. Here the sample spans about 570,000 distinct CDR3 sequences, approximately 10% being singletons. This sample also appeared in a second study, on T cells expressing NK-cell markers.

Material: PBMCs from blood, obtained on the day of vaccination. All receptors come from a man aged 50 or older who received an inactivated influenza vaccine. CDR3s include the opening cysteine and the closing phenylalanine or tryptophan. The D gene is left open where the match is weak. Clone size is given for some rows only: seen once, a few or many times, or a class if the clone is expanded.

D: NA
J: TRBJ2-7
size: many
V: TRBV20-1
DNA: TGCAGTGCTAGAGACTTGGTGGCATACGAGCAGTACTTC
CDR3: CSARDLVAYEQYF

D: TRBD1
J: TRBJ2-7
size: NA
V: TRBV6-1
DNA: TGTGCCAGCAGAAACAGGGGGCGTAGCTCCTACGAGCAGTACTTC
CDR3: CASRNRGRSSYEQYF

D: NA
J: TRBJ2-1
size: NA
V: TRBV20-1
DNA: TGCAGTGCTACCGCGCGGAGCTCCTACAATGAGCAGTTCTTC
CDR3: CSATARSSYNEQFF

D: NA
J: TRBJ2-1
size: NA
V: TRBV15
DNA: TGTGCCACCAGCGGACCTAGCTCCTACAATGAGCAGTTCTTC
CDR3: CATSGPSSYNEQFF

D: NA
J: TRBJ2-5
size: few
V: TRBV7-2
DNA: TGTGCCAGCAGTGGCCTGGTACAAGAGACCCAGTACTTC
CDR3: CASSGLVQETQYF

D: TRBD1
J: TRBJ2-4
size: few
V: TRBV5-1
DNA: TGCGCCAGCAGCAGGTCAACAGGGGGCGGCAAAAACATTCAGTACTTC
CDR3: CASSRSTGGGKNIQYF

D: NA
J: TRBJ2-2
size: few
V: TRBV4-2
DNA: TGTGCCAGCAGCCAAGTGTTTTTCCAGGAGGGGACCGGGGAGCTGTTTTTT
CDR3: CASSQVFFQEGTGELFF

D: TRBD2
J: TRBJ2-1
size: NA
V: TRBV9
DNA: TGTGCCAGCAGCGTAGGTACTAGCGGGAGGTTCGAGCAGTTCTTC
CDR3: CASSVGTSGRFEQFF

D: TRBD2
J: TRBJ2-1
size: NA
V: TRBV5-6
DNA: TGTGCCAGCAGCTTGGGCGTGGGTCTTGGGGAGGGCCGATTGTACAATGAGCAGTTCTTC
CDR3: CASSLGVGLGEGRLYNEQFF

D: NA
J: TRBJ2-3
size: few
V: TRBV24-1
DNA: TGTGCCACCAGTGGGGGCCTGGATACGCAGTATTTT
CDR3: CATSGGLDTQYF

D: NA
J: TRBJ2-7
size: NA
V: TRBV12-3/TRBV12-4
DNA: TGTGCCAGCAGTTTAGTGAGGTTCTACGAGCAGTACTTC
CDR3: CASSLVRFYEQYF

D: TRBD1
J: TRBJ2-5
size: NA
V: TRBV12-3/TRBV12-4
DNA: TGTGCCAGCACTGATTCAACAGGGACAGGGGGTAAAGAGACCCAGTACTTC
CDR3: CASTDSTGTGGKETQYF

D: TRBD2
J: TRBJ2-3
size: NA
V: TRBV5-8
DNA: TGTGCCAGCAGCTTTTTCGGGACTAGCGGCACAGATACGCAGTATTTT
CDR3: CASSFFGTSGTDTQYF

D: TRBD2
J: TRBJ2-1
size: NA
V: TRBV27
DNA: TGTGCCAGCAGCGGTGGGGTAGCGGGAGGGTTGGCCAATGAGCAGTTCTTC
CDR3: CASSGGVAGGLANEQFF

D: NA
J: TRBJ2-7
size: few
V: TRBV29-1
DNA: TGCAGCGTTGAAGCAATCACAGGGACCTCCTACGAGCAGTACTTC
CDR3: CSVEAITGTSYEQYF

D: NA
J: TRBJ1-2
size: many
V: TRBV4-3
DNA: TGCGCCAGCAGCCGCAGCGACGGGAGCTATGGCTACACCTTC
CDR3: CASSRSDGSYGYTF

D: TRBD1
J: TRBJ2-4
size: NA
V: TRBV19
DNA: TGTGCCAGTAGTACTTTCGACAGGGAATCGAACATTCAGTACTTC
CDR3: CASSTFDRESNIQYF

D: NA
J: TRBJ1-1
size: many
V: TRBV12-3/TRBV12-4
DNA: TGTGCCAGCAGCCGAGGGGGTGACGCTTTCTTT
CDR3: CASSRGGDAFF

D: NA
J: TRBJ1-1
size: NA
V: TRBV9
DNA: TGTGCCAGCAGCGTAGCTACGTTGAGGAAGACTGAAGCTTTCTTT
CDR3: CASSVATLRKTEAFF

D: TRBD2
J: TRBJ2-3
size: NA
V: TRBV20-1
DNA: TGCAGTGCCCAGACTAGCGGGGCCCCCCGGTCAGATACGCAGTATTTT
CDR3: CSAQTSGAPRSDTQYF

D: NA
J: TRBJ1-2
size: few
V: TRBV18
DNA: TGTGCCAGCTCATCAAGGGGGGCGAATCTTAACTATGGCTACACCTTC
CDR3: CASSSRGANLNYGYTF

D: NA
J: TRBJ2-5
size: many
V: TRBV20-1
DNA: TGCAGTGCTAGTTCCGGCGGGCTGTCTACCCAAGAGACCCAGTACTTC
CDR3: CSASSGGLSTQETQYF

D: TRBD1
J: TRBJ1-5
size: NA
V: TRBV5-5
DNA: TGTGCCAGCAGCTTGGCCTCCGGGACAGGGGGTTGGCCCCAGCATTTT
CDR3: CASSLASGTGGWPQHF

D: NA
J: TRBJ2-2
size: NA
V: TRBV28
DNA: TGTGCCAGCAGTTTTTATAGAGCGGGCTCGAACACCGGGGAGCTGTTTTTT
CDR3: CASSFYRAGSNTGELFF

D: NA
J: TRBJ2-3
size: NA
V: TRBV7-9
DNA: TGTGCCAGCAGCTCCGCGCCAGGGAACGCGTATACGCAGTATTTT
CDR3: CASSSAPGNAYTQYF

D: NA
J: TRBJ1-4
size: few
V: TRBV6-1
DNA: TGTGCCAGCAGAAACGGGGGATTTAATGAAAAACTGTTTTTT
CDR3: CASRNGGFNEKLFF

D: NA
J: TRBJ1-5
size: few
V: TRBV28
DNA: TGTGCCAGCAGTGGGGGAAGATACTATAGCAATCAGCCCCAGCATTTT
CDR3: CASSGGRYYSNQPQHF

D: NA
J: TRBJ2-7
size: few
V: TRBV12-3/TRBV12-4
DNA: TGTGCCAGCAGCCAAATCCACAGGGAGTCCTACGAGCAGTACTTC
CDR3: CASSQIHRESYEQYF

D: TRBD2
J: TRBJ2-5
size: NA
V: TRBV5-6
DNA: TGTGCCAGCAGCTTCCGCAGGACTAGCGAGCGCATCCGTGAGACCCAGTACTTC
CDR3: CASSFRRTSERIRETQYF

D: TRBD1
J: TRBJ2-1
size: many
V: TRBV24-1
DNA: TGTGCCACCAGTGAGGCAGGACAGGGGTCCTACAATGAGCAGTTCTTC
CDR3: CATSEAGQGSYNEQFF

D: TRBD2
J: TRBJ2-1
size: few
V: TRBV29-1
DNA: TGCAGCGTTAGCGGGGGTAATGAGCAGTTCTTC
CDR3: CSVSGGNEQFF

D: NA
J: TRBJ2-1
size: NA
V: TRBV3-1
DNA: TGTGCCAGCAGCAAACTCCCCCAAGACAATGAGCAGTTCTTC
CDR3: CASSKLPQDNEQFF

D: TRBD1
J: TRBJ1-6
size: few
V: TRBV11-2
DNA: TGTGCCAGCAGCTTAGTAGCCTGGGGACAGGTCGAGGTCTCCAGGAATTCACCCCTCCACTTT
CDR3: CASSLVAWGQVEVSRNSPLHF

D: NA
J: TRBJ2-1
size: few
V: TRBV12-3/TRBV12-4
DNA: TGTGCCAGCAGTTTTTCCGTCGGCAATGAGCAGTTCTTC
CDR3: CASSFSVGNEQFF

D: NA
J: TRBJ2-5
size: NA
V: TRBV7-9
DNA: TGTGCCAGCAGCTTCGGGGTCTTCGAGACCCAGTACTTC
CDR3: CASSFGVFETQYF

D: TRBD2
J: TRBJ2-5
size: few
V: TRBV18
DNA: TGTGCCAGCTCAGAAATCTCTAGCGGAGAGACCCAGTACTTC
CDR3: CASSEISSGETQYF

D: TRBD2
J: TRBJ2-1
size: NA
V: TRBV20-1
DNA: TGCAGTGCGCATCCGGGACTAGCTGGTGAGCAGTTCTTC
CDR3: CSAHPGLAGEQFF

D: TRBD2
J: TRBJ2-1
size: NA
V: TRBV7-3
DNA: TGTGCCAGCAGCTTGGAGGGGGGACTAGACTACAATGAGCAGTTCTTC
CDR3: CASSLEGGLDYNEQFF

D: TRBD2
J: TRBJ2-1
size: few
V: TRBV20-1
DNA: TGCAGTGCTAGAAATTGGCTAGCGGGAGGTTCCTACAATGAGCAGTTCTTC
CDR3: CSARNWLAGGSYNEQFF

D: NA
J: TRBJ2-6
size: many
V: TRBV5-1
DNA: TGCGCCAGCAGCTTACAGGCAACCGGGGCCAACGTCCTGACTTTC
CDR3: CASSLQATGANVLTF

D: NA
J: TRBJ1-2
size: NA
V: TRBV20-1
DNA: TGCAGTGCTAGGAGACCAGCTAACTATGGCTACACCTTC
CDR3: CSARRPANYGYTF

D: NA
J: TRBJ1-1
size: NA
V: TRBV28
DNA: TGTGCCATCCAAGGAGCAGGGCTTATGAACACTGAAGCTTTCTTT
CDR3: CAIQGAGLMNTEAFF

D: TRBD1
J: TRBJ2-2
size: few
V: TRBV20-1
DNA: TGCAGTGCTATGGGACAGTACACCGGGGAGCTGTTTTTT
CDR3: CSAMGQYTGELFF

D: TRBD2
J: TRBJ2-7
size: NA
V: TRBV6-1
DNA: TGTGCCAGCAGGCTAGTTGCTAGCGGGACCCTTCTCTCCTACGAGCAGTACTTC
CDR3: CASRLVASGTLLSYEQYF

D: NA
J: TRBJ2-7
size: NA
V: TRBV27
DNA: TGTGCCAGCAGTTTATCGATGTCCCGGACCTACGAGCAGTACTTC
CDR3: CASSLSMSRTYEQYF

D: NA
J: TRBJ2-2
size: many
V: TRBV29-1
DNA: TGCAGCGTTAGCCTATCCGGGGAGCTGTTTTTT
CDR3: CSVSLSGELFF

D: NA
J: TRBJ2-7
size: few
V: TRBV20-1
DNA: TGCAGTGCTAGACCCCCTTTCTACGAGCAGTACTTC
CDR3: CSARPPFYEQYF

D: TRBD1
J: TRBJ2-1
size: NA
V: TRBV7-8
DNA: TGTGCCAGCAGCAAAAGGCAGGGGGCGTTAAATGAGCAGTTCTTC
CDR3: CASSKRQGALNEQFF

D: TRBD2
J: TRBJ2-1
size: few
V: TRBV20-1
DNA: TGCAGTGCTGACGGGACTAGCTCCTACAATGAGCAGTTCTTC
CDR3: CSADGTSSYNEQFF

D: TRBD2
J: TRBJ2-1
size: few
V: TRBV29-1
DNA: TGCAGCGGTACTAGCGGGAGGGACAATGAGCAGTTCTTC
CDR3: CSGTSGRDNEQFF

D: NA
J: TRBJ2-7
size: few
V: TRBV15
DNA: TGTGCCACCAGCAGAGATCTTGGGATCCACGAGCAGTACTTC
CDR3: CATSRDLGIHEQYF

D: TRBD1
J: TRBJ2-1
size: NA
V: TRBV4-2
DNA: TGTGCCAGCAGCCAAGGAGGACAGGGTACGTTCTTC
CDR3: CASSQGGQGTFF

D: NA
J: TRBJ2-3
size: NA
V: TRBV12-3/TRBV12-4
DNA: TGTGCCAGCAATCGAAACACAGATACGCAGTATTTT
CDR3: CASNRNTDTQYF

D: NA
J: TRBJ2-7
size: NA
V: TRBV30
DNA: TGTGCCTGGAGTAACGGGACAATCATCGGACGCGAGCAGTACTTC
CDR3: CAWSNGTIIGREQYF

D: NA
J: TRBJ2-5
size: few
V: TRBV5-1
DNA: TGCGCCAGCAGCTTGTACAGGCTCGAGTACTTC
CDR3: CASSLYRLEYF